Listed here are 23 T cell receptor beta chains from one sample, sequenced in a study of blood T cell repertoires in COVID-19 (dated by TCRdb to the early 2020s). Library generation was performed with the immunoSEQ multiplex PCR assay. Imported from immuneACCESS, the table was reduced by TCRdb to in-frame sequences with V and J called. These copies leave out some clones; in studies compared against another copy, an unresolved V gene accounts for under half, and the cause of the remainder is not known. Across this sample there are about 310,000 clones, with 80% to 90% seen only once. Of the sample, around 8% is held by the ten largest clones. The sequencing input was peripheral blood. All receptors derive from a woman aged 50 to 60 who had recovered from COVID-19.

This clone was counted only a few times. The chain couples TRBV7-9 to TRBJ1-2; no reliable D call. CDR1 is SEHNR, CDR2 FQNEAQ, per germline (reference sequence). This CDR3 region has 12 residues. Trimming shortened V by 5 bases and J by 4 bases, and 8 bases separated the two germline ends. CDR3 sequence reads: CASSQTGYGYTF. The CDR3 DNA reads TGTGCCAGCAGCCAGACGGGCTATGGCTACACCTTC.

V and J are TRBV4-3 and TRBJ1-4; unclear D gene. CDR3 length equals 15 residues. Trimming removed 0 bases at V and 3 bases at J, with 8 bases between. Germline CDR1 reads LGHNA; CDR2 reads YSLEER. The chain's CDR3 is CASSQDSRANEKLFF. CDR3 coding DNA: TGCGCCAGCAGCCAAGATTCGAGGGCTAATGAAAAACTGTTTTTT.

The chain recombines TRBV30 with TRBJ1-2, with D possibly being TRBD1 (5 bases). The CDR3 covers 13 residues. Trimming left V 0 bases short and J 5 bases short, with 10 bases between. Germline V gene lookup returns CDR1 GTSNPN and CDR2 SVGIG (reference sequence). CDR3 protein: CAWSVSREYGYTF. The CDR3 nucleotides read TGTGCCTGGAGTGTATCCAGGGAATATGGCTACACCTTC.

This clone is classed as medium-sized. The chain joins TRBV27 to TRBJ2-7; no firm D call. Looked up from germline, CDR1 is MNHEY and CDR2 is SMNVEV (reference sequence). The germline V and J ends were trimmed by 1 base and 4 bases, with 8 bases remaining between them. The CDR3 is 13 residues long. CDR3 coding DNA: TGTGCCAGCAGTTTATTACTTCATTACGAGCAGTACTTC. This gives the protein CASSLLLHYEQYF.

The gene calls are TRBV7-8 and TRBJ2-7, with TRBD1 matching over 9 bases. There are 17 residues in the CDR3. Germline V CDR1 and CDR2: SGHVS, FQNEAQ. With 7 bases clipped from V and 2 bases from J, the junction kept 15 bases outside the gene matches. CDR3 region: CASTSAWTGVPAYEQYF. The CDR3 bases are TGTGCCAGCACCTCTGCTTGGACAGGGGTGCCGGCCTACGAGCAGTACTTC. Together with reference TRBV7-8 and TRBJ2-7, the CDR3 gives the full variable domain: GAGVSQSPRYKVAKRGQDVALRCDPISGHVSLFWYQQALGQGPEFLTYFQNEAQLDKSGLPSDRFFAERPEGSVSTLKIQRTQQEDSAVYLCASTSAWTGVPAYEQYFGPGTRLTVT.

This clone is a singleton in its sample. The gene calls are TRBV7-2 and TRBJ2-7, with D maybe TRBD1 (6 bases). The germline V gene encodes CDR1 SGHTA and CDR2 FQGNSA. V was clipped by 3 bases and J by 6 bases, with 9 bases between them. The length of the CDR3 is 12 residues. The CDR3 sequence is CASSFRGGEQYF. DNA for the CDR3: TGTGCCAGCAGCTTTAGAGGGGGCGAGCAGTACTTC.

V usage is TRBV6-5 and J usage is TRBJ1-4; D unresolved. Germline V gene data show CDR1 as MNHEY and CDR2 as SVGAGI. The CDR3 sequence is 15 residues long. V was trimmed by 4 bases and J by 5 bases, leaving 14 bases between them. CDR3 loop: CASSLRGRNNEKLFF. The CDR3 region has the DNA TGTGCCAGCAGTTTGCGAGGGAGGAACAATGAAAAACTGTTTTTT.

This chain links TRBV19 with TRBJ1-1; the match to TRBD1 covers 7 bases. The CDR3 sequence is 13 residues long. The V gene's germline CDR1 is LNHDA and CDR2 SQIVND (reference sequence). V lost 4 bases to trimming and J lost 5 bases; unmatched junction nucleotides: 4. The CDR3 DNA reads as TGTGCCAGTAGTAGCACAGGGGAAACTGAAGCTTTCTTT. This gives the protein CASSSTGETEAFF.

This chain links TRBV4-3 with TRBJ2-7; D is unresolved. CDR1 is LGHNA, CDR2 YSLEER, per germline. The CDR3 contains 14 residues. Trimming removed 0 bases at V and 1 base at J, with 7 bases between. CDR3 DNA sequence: TGCGCCAGCAGCCAAGAGACGCGGTCCTACGAGCAGTACTTC. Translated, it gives CASSQETRSYEQYF.

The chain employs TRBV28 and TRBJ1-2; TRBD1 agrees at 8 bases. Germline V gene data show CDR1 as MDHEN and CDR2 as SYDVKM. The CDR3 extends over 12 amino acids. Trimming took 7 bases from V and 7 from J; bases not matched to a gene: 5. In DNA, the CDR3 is TGTGCCAGCACCCCAGGGGGCACTGGCTACACCTTC. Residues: CASTPGGTGYTF.

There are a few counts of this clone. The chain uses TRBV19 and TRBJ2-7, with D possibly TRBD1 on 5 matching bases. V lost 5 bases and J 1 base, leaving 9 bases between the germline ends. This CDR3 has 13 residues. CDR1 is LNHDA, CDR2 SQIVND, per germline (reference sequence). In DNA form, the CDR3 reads TGTGCCAGTAGTGGGGCCGGGTCCTACGAGCAGTACTTC. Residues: CASSGAGSYEQYF.

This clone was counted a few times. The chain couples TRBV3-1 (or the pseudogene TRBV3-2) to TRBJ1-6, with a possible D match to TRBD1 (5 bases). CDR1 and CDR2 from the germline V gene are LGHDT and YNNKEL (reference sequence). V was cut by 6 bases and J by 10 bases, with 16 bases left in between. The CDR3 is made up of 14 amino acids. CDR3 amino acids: CASRPQAGASPLHF. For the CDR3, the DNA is TGTGCCAGCAGGCCACAGGCGGGAGCCTCACCCCTCCACTTT.

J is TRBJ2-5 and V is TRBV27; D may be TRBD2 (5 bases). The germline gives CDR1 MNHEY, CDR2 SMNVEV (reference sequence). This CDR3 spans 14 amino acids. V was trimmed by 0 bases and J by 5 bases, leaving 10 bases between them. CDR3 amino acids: CASSLSGSGETQYF. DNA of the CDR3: TGTGCCAGCAGTTTATCTGGAAGCGGCGAGACCCAGTACTTC.

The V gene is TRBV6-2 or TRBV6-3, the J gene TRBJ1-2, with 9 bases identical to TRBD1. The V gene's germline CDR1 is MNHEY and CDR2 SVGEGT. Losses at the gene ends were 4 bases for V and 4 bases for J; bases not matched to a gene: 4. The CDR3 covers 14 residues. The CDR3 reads CASSLGQGSYGYTF. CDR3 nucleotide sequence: TGTGCCAGCAGTTTGGGACAGGGAAGCTATGGCTACACCTTC.

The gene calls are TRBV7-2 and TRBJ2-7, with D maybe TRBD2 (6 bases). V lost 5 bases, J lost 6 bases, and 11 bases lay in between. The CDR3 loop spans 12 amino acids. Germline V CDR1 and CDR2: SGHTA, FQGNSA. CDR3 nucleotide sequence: TGTGCCAGCAGCCCCCCAGCGGGCGAGCAGTACTTC. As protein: CASSPPAGEQYF.

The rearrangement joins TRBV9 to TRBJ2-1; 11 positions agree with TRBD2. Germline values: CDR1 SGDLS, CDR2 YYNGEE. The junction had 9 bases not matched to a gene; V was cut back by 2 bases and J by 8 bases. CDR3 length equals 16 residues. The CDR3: CASSVLSGGALYEQFF. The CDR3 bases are TGTGCCAGCAGCGTCCTTAGCGGGGGGGCCCTTTATGAGCAGTTCTTC. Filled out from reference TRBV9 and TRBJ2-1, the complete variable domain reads DSGVTQTPKHLITATGQRVTLRCSPRSGDLSVYWYQQSLDQGLQFLIQYYNGEERAKGNILERFSAQQFPDLHSELNLSSLELGDSALYFCASSVLSGGALYEQFFGPGTRLTVL.

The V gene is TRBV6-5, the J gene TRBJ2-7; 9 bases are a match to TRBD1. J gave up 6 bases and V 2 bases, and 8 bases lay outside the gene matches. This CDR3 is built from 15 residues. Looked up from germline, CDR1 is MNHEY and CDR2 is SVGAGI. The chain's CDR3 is CASSYTWDRAGEQYF. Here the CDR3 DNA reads TGTGCCAGCAGTTACACGTGGGACAGGGCGGGCGAGCAGTACTTC.

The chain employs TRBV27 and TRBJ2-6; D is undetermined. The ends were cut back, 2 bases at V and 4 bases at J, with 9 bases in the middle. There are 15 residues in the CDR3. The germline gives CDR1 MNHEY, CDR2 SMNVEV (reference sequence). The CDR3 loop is CASSLVFSGANVLTF. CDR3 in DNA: TGTGCCAGCAGTTTAGTGTTTTCGGGGGCCAACGTCCTGACTTTC.

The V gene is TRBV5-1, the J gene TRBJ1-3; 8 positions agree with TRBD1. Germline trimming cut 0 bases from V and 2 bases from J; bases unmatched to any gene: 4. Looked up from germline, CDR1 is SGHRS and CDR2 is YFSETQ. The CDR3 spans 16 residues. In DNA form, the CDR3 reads TGCGCCAGCAGCTTGGGCCCACAGGGGGCTGGAAACACCATATATTTT. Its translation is CASSLGPQGAGNTIYF.

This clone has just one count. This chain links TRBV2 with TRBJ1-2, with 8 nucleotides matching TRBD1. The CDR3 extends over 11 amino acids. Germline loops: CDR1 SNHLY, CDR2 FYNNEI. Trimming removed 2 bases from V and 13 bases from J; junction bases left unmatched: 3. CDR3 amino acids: CASSEQGAGTF. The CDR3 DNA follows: TGTGCCAGCAGTGAACAGGGGGCGGGCACCTTC. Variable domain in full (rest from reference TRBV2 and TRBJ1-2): EPEVTQTPSHQVTQMGQEVILRCVPISNHLYFYWYRQILGQKVEFLVSFYNNEISEKSEIFDDQFSVERPDGSNFTLKIRSTKLEDSAMYFCASSEQGAGTFGSGTRLTVV.

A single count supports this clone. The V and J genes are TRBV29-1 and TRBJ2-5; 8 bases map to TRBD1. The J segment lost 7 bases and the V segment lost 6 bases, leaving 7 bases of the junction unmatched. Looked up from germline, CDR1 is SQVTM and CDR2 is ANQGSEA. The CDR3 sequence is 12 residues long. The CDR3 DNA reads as TGCAGCGTCGTCTTACAGGGGGGGACCCAGTACTTC. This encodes CSVVLQGGTQYF.

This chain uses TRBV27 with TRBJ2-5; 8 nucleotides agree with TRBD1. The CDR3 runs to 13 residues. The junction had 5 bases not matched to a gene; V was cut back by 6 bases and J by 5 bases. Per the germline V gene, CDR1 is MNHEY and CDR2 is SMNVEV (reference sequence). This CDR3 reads CASSSWTGETQYF. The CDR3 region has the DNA TGTGCCAGCAGCTCCTGGACAGGGGAGACCCAGTACTTC.

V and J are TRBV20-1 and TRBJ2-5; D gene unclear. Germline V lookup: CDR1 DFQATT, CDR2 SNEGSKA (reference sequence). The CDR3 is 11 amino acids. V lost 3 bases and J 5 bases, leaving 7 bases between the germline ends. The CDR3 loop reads CSARPEETQYF. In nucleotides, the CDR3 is TGCAGTGCTAGGCCCGAGGAGACCCAGTACTTC.